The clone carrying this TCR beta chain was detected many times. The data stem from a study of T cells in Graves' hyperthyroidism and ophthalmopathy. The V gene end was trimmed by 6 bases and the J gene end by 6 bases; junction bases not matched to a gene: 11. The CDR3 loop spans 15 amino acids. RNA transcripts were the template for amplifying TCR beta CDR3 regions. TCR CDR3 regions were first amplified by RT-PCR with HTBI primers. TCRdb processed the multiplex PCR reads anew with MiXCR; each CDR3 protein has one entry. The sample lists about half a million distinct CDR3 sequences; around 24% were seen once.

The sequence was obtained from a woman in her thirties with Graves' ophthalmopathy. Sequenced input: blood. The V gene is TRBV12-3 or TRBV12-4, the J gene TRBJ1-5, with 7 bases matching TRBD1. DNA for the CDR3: TGTGCCAGCAGCCGAGGACAGGCCGGGGGTCAGCCCCAGCATTTT. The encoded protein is CASSRGQAGGQPQHF.